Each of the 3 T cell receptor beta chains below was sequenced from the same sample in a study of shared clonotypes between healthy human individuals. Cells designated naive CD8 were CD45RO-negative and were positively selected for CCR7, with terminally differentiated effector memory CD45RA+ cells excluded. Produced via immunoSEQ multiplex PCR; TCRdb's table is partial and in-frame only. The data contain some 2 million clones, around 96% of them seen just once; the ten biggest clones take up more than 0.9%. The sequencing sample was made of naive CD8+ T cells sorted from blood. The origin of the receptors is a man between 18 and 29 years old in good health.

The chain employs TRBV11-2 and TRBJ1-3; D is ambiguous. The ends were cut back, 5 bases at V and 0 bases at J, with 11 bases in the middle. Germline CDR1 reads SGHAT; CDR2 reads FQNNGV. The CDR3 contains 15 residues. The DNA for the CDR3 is TGTGCCAGCAGCCAGCAGTGGGGCTCTGGAAACACCATATATTTT. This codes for CASSQQWGSGNTIYF.

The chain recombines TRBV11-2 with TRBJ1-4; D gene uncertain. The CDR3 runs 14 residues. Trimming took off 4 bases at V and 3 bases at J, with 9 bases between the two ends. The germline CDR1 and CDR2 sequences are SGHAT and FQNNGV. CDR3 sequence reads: CASSSGGPNEKLFF. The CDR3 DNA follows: TGTGCCAGCAGCTCCGGAGGACCTAATGAAAAACTGTTTTTT. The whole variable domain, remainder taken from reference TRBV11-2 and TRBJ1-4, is EAGVAQSPRYKIIEKRQSVAFWCNPISGHATLYWYQQILGQGPKLLIQFQNNGVVDDSQLPKDRFSAERLKGVDSTLKIQPAKLEDSAVYLCASSSGGPNEKLFFGSGTQLSVL.

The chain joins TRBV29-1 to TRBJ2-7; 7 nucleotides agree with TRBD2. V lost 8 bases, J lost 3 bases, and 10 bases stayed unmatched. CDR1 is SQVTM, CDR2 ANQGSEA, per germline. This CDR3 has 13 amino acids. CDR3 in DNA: TGCAGCTACCGGACCGGGACTAACTACGAGCAGTACTTC. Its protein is CSYRTGTNYEQYF.